This T cell receptor beta chain was captured by sequencing in a study of shared clonotypes between healthy human individuals. Looking at the study overall: Per donor, CD8 memory used one plate, CD8 naive used two, CD4 memory used three and CD4 naive used three.

Note on this clone: Its target is unknown. A read error may account for a junction end that differs from germline. Different DNA sequences within this sample yield the same CDR3.

Donors comprised healthy HIV-negative adults lacking recent acute infections or vaccinations. The CD4+ fraction was divided into a CD45RA+ naive subset and a CD45RA-negative memory subset. The CDR3 runs 16 residues. Germline loops: CDR1 SGHRS, CDR2 YFSETQ. Clones were sequenced by immunoSEQ multiplex PCR, and TCRdb holds only the in-frame ones, with some missing. The table has about 2 million clones, 90% to 95% seen once; the top ten hold roughly 0.13%. Findings of the study overall: Lower generation probabilities were found for non-shared clonotypes than for those shared by all four donors.

This TCR was sampled from a man between 18 and 35 years old in good health. The sequencing input was naive CD4+ T cells sorted from blood. The subset was: CD45RA+ positively selected. The chain recombines TRBV5-1 with TRBJ2-3; TRBD2 matches at 11 bases. Here the CDR3 reads CASSLGTSGYTDTQYF. The CDR3 DNA follows: TGCGCCAGCAGCTTGGGGACTAGCGGGTACACAGACACGCAGTATTTT. The variable domain in full, with the rest retrieved from reference TRBV5-1 and TRBJ2-3, is KAGVTQTPRYLIKTRGQQVTLSCSPISGHRSVSWYQQTPGQGLQFLFEYFSETQRNKGNFPGRFSGRQFSNSRSEMNVSTLELGDSALYLCASSLGTSGYTDTQYFGPGTRLTVL.